A single sample gave rise to the 5 T cell receptor beta chains below, sequenced in a study of identical twins. TCRdb reprocessed the 5' RACE reads with MiXCR, giving one entry per CDR3 protein. The sample holds about 220,000 distinct CDR3 sequences, about 6.7% seen once. The data also belong to a second study, concerning T cells expressing NK-cell markers.

Sequencing input: CD8+ T cells sorted from blood. These receptors were obtained from a woman aged 18 to 35 in good health.

This rearrangement joins TRBV20-1 to TRBJ2-3; 7 positions match TRBD1. Trimming took 5 bases from V and 2 from J; bases not matched to a gene: 7. CDR1 is DFQATT and CDR2 is SNEGSKA in the germline V gene (reference sequence). This CDR3 contains 14 residues. CDR3 coding DNA: TGCAGTGCTGCATGGGACAGCGTCACAGATACGCAGTATTTT. Its translation: CSAAWDSVTDTQYF.

This clonotype occurred a few times. The chain links TRBV27 to TRBJ2-7; D is undetermined. Germline loops: CDR1 MNHEY, CDR2 SMNVEV (reference sequence). V lost 4 bases, J lost 0 bases, and 7 bases lay in between. This CDR3 is 13 amino acids long. CDR3 sequence reads: CASSSAVSYEQYF. CDR3 in DNA: TGTGCCAGCAGTTCAGCTGTCTCCTACGAGCAGTACTTC.

For the CDR3, the DNA is TGTGCCAGCAGTCTGGACGGGATTGGGGGGAATGAGCAGTTCTTC. Amino acid sequence: CASSLDGIGGNEQFF. The rearrangement uses TRBV25-1 and TRBJ2-1; weak D call: TRBD2 (6 bases). CDR1 and CDR2 from the germline V gene are MGHDK and SYGVNS. The V gene lost 5 bases and the J gene lost 7 bases, with 18 bases spanning the gap. The CDR3 loop spans 15 amino acids.

The chain employs TRBV18 and TRBJ2-1; D possibly matches TRBD1 or TRBD2 (6 bases each). The CDR3 sequence is 16 residues long. V was pared by 4 bases and J by 7 bases, with 20 bases between. Germline V gene lookup returns CDR1 KGHSH and CDR2 LQKENI. CDR3: CASSLASGGAKNEQFF. CDR3 sequence (DNA): TGTGCCAGCTCACTAGCATCCGGGGGCGCAAAGAATGAGCAGTTCTTC.

This clonotype has just a few counts. The chain links TRBV3-1 to TRBJ1-2; D remains unclear. The ends were cut back, 1 base at V and 6 bases at J, with 12 bases in the middle. The germline gives CDR1 LGHDT, CDR2 YNNKEL (reference sequence). CDR3 length: 14 residues. As DNA, the CDR3 is TGTGCCAGCAGCCAAGCAGTGGTGACTCATGGCTACACCTTC. Its translation: CASSQAVVTHGYTF.